Listed below are T cell receptor beta chains from one sample, sequenced in a study of T cells after yellow fever vaccination. MiXCR was run by TCRdb on the 5' RACE reads, yielding one entry per CDR3 protein. Of some 560,000 distinct CDR3 sequences in the sample, around 21% are singletons; the top ten hold 14%. Material: PBMCs, obtained 15 days after the yellow fever booster vaccination. The receptors shown here come from a man aged 25-40 years who received the YFV17D yellow fever vaccine. The CDR3 runs from the conserved cysteine through the conserved F or W. Fields, in order: CDR3 length, D gene, J gene, clone size, V gene, CDR3 DNA, CDR3 protein. The D gene is left open where the match is weak. A row's size may be missing; if present it is once, few, many or a size class.

>17|-|TRBJ2-1|-|TRBV20-1
TGCAGTGCTAGAATATTCCGGATATGGAGCTCCTACAATGAGCAGTTCTTC
CSARIFRIWSSYNEQFF
>15|TRBD2|TRBJ2-7|few|TRBV20-1
TGCAGTGCTAGAGATCTCAGGCGGGAGAAAGGCGAGCAGTACTTC
CSARDLRREKGEQYF
>12|-|TRBJ2-7|-|TRBV20-1
TGCACCGCACCGGGCCCCGGCGGCGAGCAGTACTTC
CTAPGPGGEQYF
>15|-|TRBJ2-7|-|TRBV12-3/TRBV12-4
TGTGCCAGCAGTCCCGAATACGAGGAAGGCTACGAGCAGTACTTC
CASSPEYEEGYEQYF
>12|-|TRBJ2-7|few|TRBV5-1
TGCGCCAGCCGAAAGGACAGATACGAGCAGTACTTC
CASRKDRYEQYF
>17|TRBD2|TRBJ2-7|-|TRBV5-1
TGCGCCAGCAGCTCGGGACTAGCGGGAGGGCCTCCGTGGGAGCAGTACTTC
CASSSGLAGGPPWEQYF
>13|-|TRBJ1-1|few|TRBV20-1
TGCAGTGCTACCAGAGGACCTAACACTGAAGCTTTCTTT
CSATRGPNTEAFF
>15|-|TRBJ2-5|-|TRBV23-1
TGCGCCAGCAGTCTCTTCCGGCAGTTTCAAGAGACCCAGTACTTC
CASSLFRQFQETQYF
>14|-|TRBJ2-7|-|TRBV20-1
TGCAGTGCTAGGCCAAGCGGATCCCTCTACGAGCAGTACTTC
CSARPSGSLYEQYF
>14|TRBD1|TRBJ2-7|-|TRBV7-2
TGTGCCAGCAGCACAAACAGGGGGCCCTACGAGCAGTACTTC
CASSTNRGPYEQYF
>17|TRBD1|TRBJ2-7|few|TRBV12-3/TRBV12-4
TGTGCCAGCAGCCCCCCACACAGGGGGCGGATAGGCCGCGAGCAGTACTTC
CASSPPHRGRIGREQYF
>14|-|TRBJ1-5|-|TRBV5-1
TGCGCCAGCAGCTTGGCCAGGGTTAATCAGCCCCAGCATTTT
CASSLARVNQPQHF
>15|TRBD1|TRBJ1-5|few|TRBV7-2
TGTGCCAGCAGCTCCCGACAGGGGGGCAATCAGCCCCAGCATTTT
CASSSRQGGNQPQHF
>17|TRBD2|TRBJ2-7|few|TRBV20-1
TGCAGTGCTAGAGATTGGGAACGGGGGGGAGCGGGCGGCGAGCAGTACTTC
CSARDWERGGAGGEQYF